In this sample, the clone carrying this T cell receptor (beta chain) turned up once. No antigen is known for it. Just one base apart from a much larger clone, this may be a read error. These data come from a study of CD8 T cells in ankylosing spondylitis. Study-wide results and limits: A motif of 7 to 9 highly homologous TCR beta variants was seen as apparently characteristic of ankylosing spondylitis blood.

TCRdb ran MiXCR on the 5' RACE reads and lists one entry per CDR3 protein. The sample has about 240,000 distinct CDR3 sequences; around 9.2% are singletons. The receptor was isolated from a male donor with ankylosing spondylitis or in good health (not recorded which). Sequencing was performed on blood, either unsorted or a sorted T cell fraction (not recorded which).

The CDR3 sequence: CTSSPSLAKGSGKQFF. The CDR3 region has the DNA TGCACCAGCAGCCCGTCCCTAGCGAAGGGTTCGGGAAAGCAGTTCTTC. The J gene is TRBJ2-1, the V gene TRBV5-1; weak D call: TRBD2 (6 bases). This CDR3 has 16 residues. Germline-derived CDR1 and CDR2 are SGHRS and YFSETQ.